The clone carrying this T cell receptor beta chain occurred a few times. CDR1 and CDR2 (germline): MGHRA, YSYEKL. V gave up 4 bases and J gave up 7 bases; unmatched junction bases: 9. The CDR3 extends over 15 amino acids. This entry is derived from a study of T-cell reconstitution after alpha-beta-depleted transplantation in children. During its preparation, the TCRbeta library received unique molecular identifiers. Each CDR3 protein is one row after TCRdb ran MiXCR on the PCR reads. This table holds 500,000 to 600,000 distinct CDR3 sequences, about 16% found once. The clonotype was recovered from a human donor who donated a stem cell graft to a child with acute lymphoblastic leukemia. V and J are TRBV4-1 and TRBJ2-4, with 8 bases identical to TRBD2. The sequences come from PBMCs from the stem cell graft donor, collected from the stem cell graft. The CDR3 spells CASSRSGSGGNIQYF. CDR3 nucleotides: TGCGCCAGCAGCCGGTCAGGTTCGGGGGGGAACATTCAGTACTTC.